This TCR beta chain was recovered during a study of spatial heterogeneity in lung cancer. Time point meaning: sample taken at primary tumor resection. TCRdb redid the calling of the 5' RACE reads with MiXCR, one entry per CDR3 protein. This sample has approximately 26,000 distinct CDR3 sequences, with around 8.5% found just once. V lost 0 bases to trimming and J lost 3 bases, with 19 bases between them. Per the germline V gene, CDR1 is SGDLS and CDR2 is YYNGEE. This CDR3 has 18 amino acids. Whole-study results and caveats: In tumors, expanded intratumoral alpha and beta TCR counts tracked mutation counts.

The table lists this clonotype with many counts. The antigen remains unidentified. The rearrangement links TRBV9 to TRBJ1-5; tentatively, D is TRBD1 (6 bases). This TCR was sampled from a male donor with early-stage non-small cell lung cancer. This specimen was lung tumor tissue, taken at surgery. CDR3 in DNA: TGTGCCAGCAGCGTAGCATCCCCCCGTCCAGGGGTCAATCAGCCCCAGCATTTT. This encodes CASSVASPRPGVNQPQHF.